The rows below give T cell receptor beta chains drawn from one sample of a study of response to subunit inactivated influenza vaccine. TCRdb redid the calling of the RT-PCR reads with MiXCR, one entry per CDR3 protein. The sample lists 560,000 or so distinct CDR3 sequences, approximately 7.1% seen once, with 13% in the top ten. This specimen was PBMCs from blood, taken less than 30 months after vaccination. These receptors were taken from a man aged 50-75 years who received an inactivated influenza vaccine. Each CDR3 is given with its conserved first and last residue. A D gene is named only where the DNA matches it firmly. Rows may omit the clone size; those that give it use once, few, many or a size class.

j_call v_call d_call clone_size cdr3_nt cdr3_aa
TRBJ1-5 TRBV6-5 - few TGTGCCAGCAGTTTAACATCATGGCAGCCCCAGCATTTT CASSLTSWQPQHF
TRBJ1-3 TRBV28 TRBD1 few TGTGCCAGTCAGAGTCCAGGGGGCGCATGGGGAAACACCATATATTTT CASQSPGGAWGNTIYF
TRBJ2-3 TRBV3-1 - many TGTGCCAGCAGCCAAGGGGTAGAAAATACGCAGTATTTT CASSQGVENTQYF
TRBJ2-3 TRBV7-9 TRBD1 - TGTGCCAGCAGCTATACAGGGGCTAGCACAGATACGCAGTATTTT CASSYTGASTDTQYF
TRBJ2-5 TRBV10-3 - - TGTGCCATCAGAACAGGATCGCGGTTAGAGACCCAGTACTTC CAIRTGSRLETQYF
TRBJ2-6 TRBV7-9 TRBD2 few TGTGCCAGCAGCCCGTGGGGGGGGACTGGGGCCAACGTCCTGACTTTC CASSPWGGTGANVLTF
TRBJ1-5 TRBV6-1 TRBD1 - TGTGCCAGCAGTGTACAGGGGACGTATAGCAATCAGCCCCAGCATTTT CASSVQGTYSNQPQHF
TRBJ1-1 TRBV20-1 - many TGCAGTGCTCGGGGAACAGGGATGGGGACTGAAGCTTTCTTT CSARGTGMGTEAFF
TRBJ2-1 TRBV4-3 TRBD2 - TGCGCCAGCAGCCAAGATAGACTAGCCAGCTCCTACAATGAGCAGTTCTTC CASSQDRLASSYNEQFF
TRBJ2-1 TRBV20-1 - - TGCAGTGCTAGAGATAGGCGCGGCTCTTACAATGAGCAGTTCTTC CSARDRRGSYNEQFF
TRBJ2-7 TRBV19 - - TGTGCCAGTAGTATTTCACAGTCCTACGAGCAGTACTTC CASSISQSYEQYF
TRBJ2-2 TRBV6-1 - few TGTGCCAGCAGTGAAGGCCAGGCGAACACCGGGGAGCTGTTTTTT CASSEGQANTGELFF
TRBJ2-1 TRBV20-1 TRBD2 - TGCAGTGCTAGAAAAGGACTAGCGGGGGGGGACAATGAGCAGTTCTTC CSARKGLAGGDNEQFF
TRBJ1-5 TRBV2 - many TGTGCCAGCAGTGCGGACGGTAACAATCAGCCCCAGCATTTT CASSADGNNQPQHF
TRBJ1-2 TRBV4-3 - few TGCGCCAGCAGCCAAGATGGTTCAACGGGCTACACCTTC CASSQDGSTGYTF
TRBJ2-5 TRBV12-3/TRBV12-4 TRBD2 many TGTGCCAGCAGTTTTAGGGGAGGGAGGGGTTACCAAGAGACCCAGTACTTC CASSFRGGRGYQETQYF
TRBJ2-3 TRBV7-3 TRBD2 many TGTGCCAGCAGCTTACGTGGCGGGAGCAGAGATACGCAGTATTTT CASSLRGGSRDTQYF
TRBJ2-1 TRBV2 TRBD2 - TGTGCCAGCACTCCTGGGACTAGCGGGACTTATGAGCAGTTCTTC CASTPGTSGTYEQFF
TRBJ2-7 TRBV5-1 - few TGCGCCAGCAGCCGGCCACAGGACTCCTACGAGCAGTACTTC CASSRPQDSYEQYF
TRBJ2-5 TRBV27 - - TGTGCCAGCAGTCACGCGCAAGAGACCCAGTACTTC CASSHAQETQYF
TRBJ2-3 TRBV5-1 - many TGCGCCAGCAGCTTACGGGCGCCAGATACGCAGTATTTT CASSLRAPDTQYF
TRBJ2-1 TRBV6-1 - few TGTGCCCCCAGGGGTGCCCCCTACAATGAGCAGTTCTTC CAPRGAPYNEQFF
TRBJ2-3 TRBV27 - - TGTGCCAGCAGTACCCCCGCGGGCGGAACTAACACAGATACGCAGTATTTT CASSTPAGGTNTDTQYF
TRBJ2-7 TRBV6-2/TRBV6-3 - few TGTGCCAGCAGTTTCAACCGCCGTACACCATCCTACGAGCAGTACTTC CASSFNRRTPSYEQYF
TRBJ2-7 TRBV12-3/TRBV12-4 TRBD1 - TGTGCCAGCAGCTACGCCCTGACAGGGGTTCCCTACGTGCAGTACTTC CASSYALTGVPYVQYF
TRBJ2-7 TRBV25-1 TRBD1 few TGTGCCAGCACCTCTAGACAGGGGGACTCCTACGAGCAGTACTTC CASTSRQGDSYEQYF
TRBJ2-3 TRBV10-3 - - TGTGCCATCAGTGAGTTACAGAGCACAGATACGCAGTATTTT CAISELQSTDTQYF
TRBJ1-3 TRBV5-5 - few TGTGCCAGCAGCTTGGATGGCAGCCTGGCTGGAAACACCATATATTTT CASSLDGSLAGNTIYF
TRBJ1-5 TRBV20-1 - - TGCAGTGCTAGAGGGACAGCAACTGATAGCAATCAGCCCCAGCATTTT CSARGTATDSNQPQHF
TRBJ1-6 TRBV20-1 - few TGCAGTGCCTCCATGAGCTCCTATAATTCACCCCTCCACTTT CSASMSSYNSPLHF
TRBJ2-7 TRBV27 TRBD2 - TGTGCCAGCAGTCCTGGGACTAGCGGAGACGAGCAGTACTTC CASSPGTSGDEQYF
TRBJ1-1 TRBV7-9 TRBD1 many TGTGCCAGCAGCTCGGGACAGGGGTTCGGCACTGAAGCTTTCTTT CASSSGQGFGTEAFF
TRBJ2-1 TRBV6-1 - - TGTGCCAGCAGTCCCATCAGTATGGGGGACTACAATGAGCAGTTCTTC CASSPISMGDYNEQFF
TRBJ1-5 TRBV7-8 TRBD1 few TGTGCCAGCAGCTTAGGGGGACAGGGGGGTCATCAGCCCCAGCATTTT CASSLGGQGGHQPQHF
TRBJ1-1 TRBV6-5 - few TGTGCCAGCAGTTCCCTCCTAACACTAGAAAAGAACACTGAAGCTTTCTTT CASSSLLTLEKNTEAFF
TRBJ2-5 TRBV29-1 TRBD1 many TGCAGCGCTCTCGGACAGGGAAGTCAAGAGACCCAGTACTTC CSALGQGSQETQYF
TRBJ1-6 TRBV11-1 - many TGTGCCAGCAGCCACCGTCGGCAGGAATATTCACCCCTCCACTTT CASSHRRQEYSPLHF
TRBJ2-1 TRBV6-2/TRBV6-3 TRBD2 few TGTGCCAGCAGTCGGGGGACTAGCGGGAGGGCCTACAATGAGCAGTTCTTC CASSRGTSGRAYNEQFF
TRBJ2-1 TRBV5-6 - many TGTGCCAGCAGCTTGGGCGGGACCCGATACGATGAGCAGTTCTTC CASSLGGTRYDEQFF
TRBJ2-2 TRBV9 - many TGTGCCAGCAGCGTAATTTCGGGGTCCGGGGAGCTGTTTTTT CASSVISGSGELFF
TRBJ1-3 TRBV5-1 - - TGCGCCAGCAGCTGGTCCACGGGACGCTCTGGAAACACCATATATTTT CASSWSTGRSGNTIYF
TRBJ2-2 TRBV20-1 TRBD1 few TGCAGTGCTAGTGCCGGACAGGGGAGATACGGGGAGCTGTTTTTT CSASAGQGRYGELFF